This T cell receptor beta chain comes out of a study of T cell responses to AZD1222 COVID-19 vaccine. Study-level points and caveats: Increases in Spike-specific TCR breadth and depth were seen after two AZD1222 doses. Regions 160-218 and 743-854 dominated among vaccine-associated CD4 TCRs spanning spike. The donors showed a predominance of white British ancestry and of females, with possible underestimation of clonal diversity.

Data came from immunoSEQ multiplex PCR; TCRdb stores just in-frame clones and leaves some out. Among 95,000 to 130,000 clones listed, just under 95% were seen once. The CDR3 totals 13 residues. With V trimmed by 0 bases and J by 7 bases, 1 base remained unmatched. Germline V lookup: CDR1 SGHRS, CDR2 YFSETQ. A remark on this clone: Its antigen is not known.

The specimen was peripheral blood, collected on day 0 of AZD1222 vaccination. The TCR comes from an adult in good health. The V gene is TRBV5-1, the J gene TRBJ1-3, with 7 bases lining up with TRBD1. The CDR3 reads CASSLAGGNTIYF. The CDR3 coding sequence is TGCGCCAGCAGCTTGGCAGGGGGGAACACCATATATTTT.